The 20 T cell receptor beta chains given below trace back to one sample, sequenced in a study of glioma-infiltrating T cells after dendritic cell vaccination. Profiling relied on immunoSEQ multiplex PCR, and the TCRdb table lists in-frame clones only, not all of them. Among roughly 85,000 clones listed, roughly 85% were seen once. Time point specified: after dendritic cell vaccination, including at tumor progression/relapse. The input for sequencing was blood, taken after dendritic cell vaccination. The receptors were gathered from a human donor with glioblastoma.

The chain uses TRBV5-1 and TRBJ2-7, with D hard to call. Deletions cut 4 bases from V and 1 base from J, with 12 bases between. Looked up from germline, CDR1 is SGHRS and CDR2 is YFSETQ. The CDR3 is 14 amino acids. The DNA of the CDR3 is TGCGCCAGCAGCCCTTTAGCTGTGTCCTACGAGCAGTACTTC. As protein: CASSPLAVSYEQYF.

The chain employs TRBV11-2 and TRBJ2-1; TRBD2 agrees at 12 bases. V gave up 4 bases and J gave up 3 bases; unmatched junction bases: 7. This CDR3 has 17 residues. Per germline, CDR1 SGHAT and CDR2 FQNNGV. The CDR3 region is CASSSLAGGPYYNEQFF. The DNA for the CDR3 is TGTGCCAGCAGCTCCCTAGCGGGAGGGCCCTACTACAATGAGCAGTTCTTC.

The rearrangement links TRBV29-1 to TRBJ2-1, with D possibly matching TRBD2 (6 bases). The CDR3 sequence is 15 residues long. The germline V gene has CDR1 SQVTM and CDR2 ANQGSEA. The DNA for the CDR3 is TGCAGTGTCCACCCTATCGGGAGCTCCTACAATGAGCAGTTCTTC. Translated: CSVHPIGSSYNEQFF.

CDR3 nucleotide sequence: TGTGCAAGTCCCTACTCTCGAGCCTACAATGAGCAGTTCTTC. This encodes CASPYSRAYNEQFF. The chain joins TRBV12-2 to TRBJ2-1; TRBD2, the D gene given by the table, was not confirmed from the DNA. TRBV12-2 is a pseudogene segment. The CDR3 loop spans 14 amino acids.

This clone was counted once. This sequence joins TRBV5-1 and TRBJ2-5; the match to TRBD1 covers 10 bases. The CDR3 loop spans 16 amino acids. Germline-derived CDR1 and CDR2 are SGHRS and YFSETQ. V was pared by 6 bases and J by 1 base, with 9 bases of the junction left unmatched. The CDR3 DNA reads TGCGCCAGCACATATTCGGGACAGGGGACCCAAGAGACCCAGTACTTC. It yields the protein CASTYSGQGTQETQYF.

V is TRBV28 and J is TRBJ2-1; 9 bases are a match to TRBD2. The CDR3 covers 12 residues. Unmatched junction bases numbered 3, after V lost 8 bases and J lost 7 bases. Germline CDR1 MDHEN, CDR2 SYDVKM. CDR3 loop: CASLSGSNEQFF. The CDR3 DNA reads as TGTGCCAGCCTTAGCGGGAGTAATGAGCAGTTCTTC. The full variable domain, completed using reference TRBV28 and TRBJ2-1, is DVKVTQSSRYLVKRTGEKVFLECVQDMDHENMFWYRQDPGLGLRLIYFSYDVKMKEKGDIPEGYSVSREKKERFSLILESASTNQTSMYLCASLSGSNEQFFGPGTRLTVL.

This clone was seen a few times. V and J are TRBV29-1 and TRBJ2-7; possibly TRBD2 for D (6 bases). The germline gives CDR1 SQVTM, CDR2 ANQGSEA. This CDR3 is 11 amino acids long. V lost 4 bases to trimming and J lost 5 bases, with 9 bases between them. The chain's CDR3 is CSVAGVHEQYF. CDR3 coding DNA: TGCAGCGTTGCGGGGGTCCACGAGCAGTACTTC.

A few counts support this clone. The rearrangement joins TRBV28 to TRBJ2-4; possibly TRBD1 for D (6 bases). The CDR3 extends over 17 amino acids. V was cut by 1 base and J by 7 bases, with 20 bases left in between. CDR1 is MDHEN, CDR2 SYDVKM, per germline. In DNA, the CDR3 is TGTGCCAGCAGTTTATTAGGGACATCGGGGATCAAGAACATTCAGTACTTC. It codes for CASSLLGTSGIKNIQYF. Full variable domain (outside the CDR3, taken from reference TRBV28 and TRBJ2-4): DVKVTQSSRYLVKRTGEKVFLECVQDMDHENMFWYRQDPGLGLRLIYFSYDVKMKEKGDIPEGYSVSREKKERFSLILESASTNQTSMYLCASSLLGTSGIKNIQYFGAGTRLSVL.

This clone was recorded many times. The chain uses TRBV5-4 and TRBJ2-7; 12 nucleotides line up with TRBD2. With V trimmed by 4 bases and J by 3 bases, 5 bases remained unmatched. Germline lookup yields CDR1 SGHNT and CDR2 YYREEE (reference sequence). The CDR3 length is 15 residues. CDR3 sequence reads: CASSQGLAGNYEQYF. CDR3 sequence (DNA): TGTGCCAGCAGCCAAGGACTAGCGGGGAACTACGAGCAGTACTTC.

The J gene is TRBJ2-7, the V gene TRBV5-1; D is perhaps TRBD1 (6 bases). The V gene's germline CDR1 is SGHRS and CDR2 YFSETQ. The CDR3 extends over 14 amino acids. V lost 4 bases, J lost 4 bases, and 15 bases lay in between. CDR3 sequence (DNA): TGCGCCAGCAGCATTAACAGGGTAAATTACGAGCAGTACTTC. Amino acids: CASSINRVNYEQYF.

The genes are TRBV19 and TRBJ1-5, with 11 bases fitting TRBD1. The CDR3 is 13 amino acids. Trimming cost V 10 bases and J 6 bases; bases outside gene matches: 5. From germline, CDR1 is LNHDA and CDR2 SQIVND (reference sequence). The CDR3 DNA reads TGTGCCACTAAGGACAGGGGGCTTCAGCCCCAGCATTTT. Translation: CATKDRGLQPQHF.

This chain links TRBV4-3 with TRBJ2-3, with 8 bases lining up with TRBD2. Unmatched junction bases numbered 6, after V lost 0 bases and J lost 1 base. This CDR3 comprises 17 residues. Germline CDR1 LGHNA, CDR2 YSLEER. The CDR3 DNA is TGCGCCAGCAGCCAAGATCTGAGCGGGGGTGGCACAGATACGCAGTATTTT. It yields the protein CASSQDLSGGGTDTQYF.

This chain uses TRBV18 with TRBJ2-7, with a weak D call TRBD2 (7 bases). CDR3 length: 16 amino acids. Deletions cut 6 bases from V and 3 bases from J, with 21 bases between. Germline assignment: CDR1 KGHSH and CDR2 LQKENI. This CDR3 is CASSLGSAGANYEQYF. CDR3 DNA: TGTGCCAGCTCGCTTGGATCGGCGGGGGCAAACTACGAGCAGTACTTC.

This clone has more than one count but fewer than ten. The chain employs TRBV6-6 and TRBJ1-1, with TRBD1 matching over 8 bases. V shed 7 bases and J 11 bases; nucleotides not matched to a gene: 12. Germline V gene sequence: CDR1 MNHNY, CDR2 SVGAGI (reference sequence). The CDR3 is 13 residues long. CDR3 sequence (DNA): TGTGCCAGCACTCCCCCCGGGACAGGTTTGGCTTTCTTT. Protein product: CASTPPGTGLAFF.

The chain combines TRBV18 with TRBJ2-7, with D hard to call. This CDR3 comprises 14 residues. The germline V gene has CDR1 KGHSH and CDR2 LQKENI. Trimming stripped 5 bases from V and 3 bases from J, with 14 bases between. Here the CDR3 DNA reads TGTGCCAGCTCATTCGACGCAGGTGACTACGAGCAGTACTTC. This gives the protein CASSFDAGDYEQYF. The full variable domain, its missing parts supplied by reference TRBV18 and TRBJ2-7, is NAGVMQNPRHLVRRRGQEARLRCSPMKGHSHVYWYRQLPEEGLKFMVYLQKENIIDESGMPKERFSAEFPKEGPSILRIQQVVRGDSAAYFCASSFDAGDYEQYFGPGTRLTVT.

The rearrangement joins TRBV7-2 to TRBJ1-2; TRBD1 matches 8 bases. Germline CDR1 is SGHTA and CDR2 is FQGNSA. V shed 4 bases and J 7 bases; nucleotides not matched to a gene: 11. The CDR3 loop spans 15 amino acids. This CDR3 reads CASSSPGGASFGYTF. CDR3 bases: TGTGCCAGCAGCTCGCCAGGGGGCGCTTCGTTTGGCTACACCTTC.

This sequence joins TRBV5-4 and TRBJ1-2; D is undetermined. CDR3 length: 14 amino acids. Germline V gene data show CDR1 as SGHNT and CDR2 as YYREEE (reference sequence). Trimming pared 3 bases from V and 5 bases from J, leaving 14 bases between. DNA for the CDR3: TGTGCCAGCAGCTACAGAGGGTCCACTTATGGCTACACCTTC. The encoded protein is CASSYRGSTYGYTF.

This clone was recorded once. This chain joins TRBV2 and TRBJ1-2; 10 nucleotides align to TRBD1. The CDR3 runs 14 residues. Germline-derived CDR1 and CDR2 are SNHLY and FYNNEI. With 6 bases clipped from V and 2 bases from J, the junction kept 3 bases outside the gene matches. The CDR3 region is CASSAGQGNYGYTF. The DNA of the CDR3 is TGTGCCAGCAGCGCGGGACAGGGGAACTATGGCTACACCTTC.

The chain couples TRBV14 to TRBJ1-2; D remains ambiguous. The CDR3 is made up of 16 amino acids. Germline V gene sequence: CDR1 SGHDN, CDR2 FVKESK. Deletions cut 0 bases from V and 4 bases from J, with 15 bases between. Here the CDR3 reads CASSQEASAKLYGYTF. DNA for the CDR3: TGTGCCAGCAGCCAAGAAGCCAGCGCCAAGCTCTATGGCTACACCTTC. The complete variable domain, with remaining parts taken from reference TRBV14 and TRBJ1-2, reads EAGVTQFPSHSVIEKGQTVTLRCDPISGHDNLYWYRRVMGKEIKFLLHFVKESKQDESGMPNNRFLAERTGGTYSTLKVQPAELEDSGVYFCASSQEASAKLYGYTFGSGTRLTVV.

The V and J genes are TRBV7-2 and TRBJ2-7, with 7 bases that match TRBD1. After removal of 5 bases from V and 1 base from J, the junction contained 17 bases not matched to a gene. This CDR3 has 18 residues. Germline CDR1 reads SGHTA; CDR2 reads FQGNSA. CDR3 DNA: TGTGCCAGCAGCGTACCTCACCCCCCGGGACAGATTTCCTACGAGCAGTACTTC. Protein product: CASSVPHPPGQISYEQYF.